This is a list of T cell receptor beta chains from one sample in a study of cytomegalovirus exposure and HLA in healthy donors. TCRdb keeps only in-frame clones here, not all; method: immunoSEQ multiplex PCR. This sample has more than 95,000 clones, with approximately 78% found just once. The sample was PBMCs. The source of these receptors is a woman younger than 45 in good health and CMV-seronegative. Each CDR3 is given with its conserved first and last residue. The D gene is left open where the match is weak. Clone size, where shown, is once, few, many, or a class for clones that have expanded.

clone_size: -
d_call: TRBD1
v_call: TRBV9
j_call: TRBJ1-2
cdr3_aa: CASSVVRGADGYTF
cdr3_nt: TGTGCCAGCAGCGTAGTCAGGGGGGCAGATGGCTACACCTTC

clone_size: -
d_call: -
v_call: TRBV7-3
j_call: TRBJ2-7
cdr3_aa: CASSPTGGSSYEQYF
cdr3_nt: TGTGCCAGCAGCCCGACAGGCGGTTCCTCCTACGAGCAGTACTTC

clone_size: -
d_call: TRBD2
v_call: TRBV5-1
j_call: TRBJ2-2
cdr3_aa: CASSQGLVNTGELFF
cdr3_nt: TGCGCCAGCAGCCAGGGACTAGTGAACACCGGGGAGCTGTTTTTT

clone_size: -
d_call: -
v_call: TRBV19
j_call: TRBJ2-2
cdr3_aa: CASSAPGYTGELFF
cdr3_nt: TGTGCCAGTAGTGCCCCAGGCTACACCGGGGAGCTGTTTTTT

clone_size: once
d_call: TRBD1
v_call: TRBV28
j_call: TRBJ2-5
cdr3_aa: CASSDRGQETQYF
cdr3_nt: TGTGCCAGCAGCGACAGGGGACAAGAGACCCAGTACTTC

clone_size: -
d_call: -
v_call: TRBV4-3
j_call: TRBJ2-5
cdr3_aa: CASSQDPGQEETQYF
cdr3_nt: TGCGCCAGCAGCCAAGATCCTGGCCAGGAAGAGACCCAGTACTTC

clone_size: -
d_call: TRBD1
v_call: TRBV5-1
j_call: TRBJ2-7
cdr3_aa: CASSLGDRGGYEQYF
cdr3_nt: TGCGCCAGCAGCTTGGGGGACAGGGGAGGCTACGAGCAGTACTTC

clone_size: -
d_call: TRBD1
v_call: TRBV6-5
j_call: TRBJ2-3
cdr3_aa: CASSKGANTQYF
cdr3_nt: TGTGCCAGCAGCAAGGGGGCTAATACGCAGTATTTT

clone_size: -
d_call: TRBD1
v_call: TRBV7-2
j_call: TRBJ1-1
cdr3_aa: CASSSDRGAEAFF
cdr3_nt: TGTGCCAGCAGCTCCGACAGGGGGGCTGAAGCTTTCTTT

clone_size: -
d_call: -
v_call: TRBV7-9
j_call: TRBJ1-1
cdr3_aa: CASSMTVNTEAFF
cdr3_nt: TGTGCCAGCAGCATGACAGTTAACACTGAAGCTTTCTTT

clone_size: once
d_call: TRBD2
v_call: TRBV7-3
j_call: TRBJ2-3
cdr3_aa: CASSESRGGTDTQYF
cdr3_nt: TGTGCCAGCAGCGAAAGCCGGGGGGGCACAGATACGCAGTATTTT

clone_size: -
d_call: -
v_call: TRBV6-5
j_call: TRBJ2-1
cdr3_aa: CASSPLSNEQFF
cdr3_nt: TGTGCCAGCAGTCCCCTCAGCAATGAGCAGTTCTTC

clone_size: -
d_call: -
v_call: TRBV5-5
j_call: TRBJ2-7
cdr3_aa: CASSFWDTSYEQYF
cdr3_nt: TGTGCCAGCAGCTTTTGGGACACTTCCTACGAGCAGTACTTC

clone_size: few
d_call: TRBD2
v_call: TRBV7-3
j_call: TRBJ2-1
cdr3_aa: CASSLPKTSGLLSYNEQFF
cdr3_nt: TGTGCCAGCAGCTTACCCAAGACTAGCGGGCTCCTCTCCTACAATGAGCAGTTCTTC

clone_size: -
d_call: -
v_call: TRBV29-1
j_call: TRBJ1-3
cdr3_aa: CSVGYSGNTIYF
cdr3_nt: TGCAGCGTTGGCTACTCTGGAAACACCATATATTTT

clone_size: few
d_call: TRBD2
v_call: TRBV7-2
j_call: TRBJ2-1
cdr3_aa: CASSIISGGALDEQFF
cdr3_nt: TGTGCCAGCAGCATTATTAGCGGGGGGGCCCTCGATGAGCAGTTCTTC

clone_size: few
d_call: TRBD1
v_call: TRBV11-1
j_call: TRBJ2-7
cdr3_aa: CASSLVQGRGYEQYF
cdr3_nt: TGTGCCAGCAGCTTAGTACAGGGGCGAGGCTACGAGCAGTACTTC

clone_size: -
d_call: -
v_call: TRBV11-2
j_call: TRBJ2-7
cdr3_aa: CASSHWTGTYEQYF
cdr3_nt: TGTGCCAGCAGCCATTGGACGGGAACCTACGAGCAGTACTTC

clone_size: few
d_call: -
v_call: TRBV9
j_call: TRBJ1-1
cdr3_aa: CASSPTGFNTEAFF
cdr3_nt: TGTGCCAGCAGCCCCACAGGTTTTAACACTGAAGCTTTCTTT

clone_size: -
d_call: -
v_call: TRBV5-1
j_call: TRBJ2-2
cdr3_aa: CASSLDIPSTGELFF
cdr3_nt: TGCGCCAGCAGCTTGGACATCCCCTCCACCGGGGAGCTGTTTTTT

clone_size: -
d_call: TRBD2
v_call: TRBV5-4
j_call: TRBJ2-1
cdr3_aa: CASSVAGNSYNEQFF
cdr3_nt: TGTGCCAGCAGCGTAGCGGGAAACTCCTACAATGAGCAGTTCTTC

clone_size: few
d_call: -
v_call: TRBV7-9
j_call: TRBJ1-2
cdr3_aa: CSSSLEPLEYGYTF
cdr3_nt: TGTTCCAGCAGCTTGGAGCCTCTGGAATATGGCTACACCTTC